The rows below give T cell receptor beta chains drawn from one sample of a study of regulatory T cells in long-lasting Graves disease. Using its own MiXCR run on the multiplex PCR reads, TCRdb lists one record per CDR3 protein. The repertoire holds 650,000 to 700,000 distinct CDR3 sequences, with around 30% as singletons. The sample was peripheral blood mononuclear cells (PBMCs), taken when the disease was refractory, from a patient treated with antithyroid drugs. These receptors all stem from a female donor with Graves disease. Each CDR3 is given with its conserved first and last residue. A D gene is named only where the DNA matches it firmly. For some rows the clone size is stated as once, few or many, or as a class when expanded; others skip it.

>TRBV12-3/TRBV12-4|TRBJ2-7|TRBD1|.
TGTGCCAGCAGTTGGGGGGGACAGGGAAGAAACGAGCAGTACTTC
CASSWGGQGRNEQYF
>TRBV30|TRBJ2-1|.|.
TGTGCCTGGAGTGCAAGTCTAAAGGACAATGAGCAGTTCTTC
CAWSASLKDNEQFF
>TRBV12-3/TRBV12-4|TRBJ2-5|.|many
TGTGCCAGCAGCCCAGATCTGGGCATAGACCCAGAGACCCAGTACTTC
CASSPDLGIDPETQYF
>TRBV11-1|TRBJ1-2|TRBD1|.
TGCGCCAGCAGCCAAAACCTACAGGGGGCGAACTATGGCTACACCTTC
CASSQNLQGANYGYTF
>TRBV30|TRBJ2-7|TRBD2|.
TGTGCCTGGAGGAGGACTAGCGGGAGGTCCCACGAGCAGTACTTC
CAWRRTSGRSHEQYF
>TRBV9|TRBJ1-1|.|once
TGTGCCAGCAGCGTAGAGGGCGCGTACACTGAAGCTTTCTTT
CASSVEGAYTEAFF
>TRBV6-2/TRBV6-3|TRBJ1-2|.|many
TGTGCCAGCAGTTACTCGGGAACCGGCTACACCTTC
CASSYSGTGYTF
>TRBV12-3/TRBV12-4|TRBJ2-4|TRBD2|.
TGTGCCAGCAGTGGGGGGGGGGGTTTTTTAGCCAAAAACATTCAGTACTTC
CASSGGGGFLAKNIQYF
>TRBV5-1|TRBJ1-1|.|.
TGCGCCAGCAGCTTGGCCAGCCAGGGCCGGCCCACTGAAGCTTTCTTT
CASSLASQGRPTEAFF
>TRBV12-3/TRBV12-4|TRBJ1-4|.|many
TGTGCCAGCAGTGACGGTGAAAAACTGTTTTTT
CASSDGEKLFF
>TRBV6-5|TRBJ1-3|.|.
TGTGCCAGCAGTTACGACGTAGGAAGAAACACCATATATTTT
CASSYDVGRNTIYF
>TRBV28|TRBJ1-6|.|many
TGTGCCAGCAGTGCGACGACAGGCGAGGTGGGGGCACCCCTCCACTTT
CASSATTGEVGAPLHF
>TRBV20-1|TRBJ1-5|TRBD1|.
TGCAGTGCTAGTCAGGGGGTAAGGCCCCAGCATTTT
CSASQGVRPQHF
>TRBV7-2|TRBJ1-5|TRBD1|.
TGTGCCAGCAGCTCATCCCGCACAGGGGGCTCTTGGCAGCCCCAGCATTTT
CASSSSRTGGSWQPQHF
>TRBV6-1|TRBJ1-1|.|.
TGTGCCAGCAGTGACAGGGATAGCACTGAAGCTTTCTTT
CASSDRDSTEAFF
>TRBV28|TRBJ1-1|TRBD1|.
TGTGCCAGCAGTCGACAGGGACAGAACACTGAAGCTTTCTTT
CASSRQGQNTEAFF
>TRBV6-1|TRBJ2-5|TRBD2|.
TGTGCCAGCCTTGGACGGCGGGAGGGCCGAGAAGAGACCCAGTACTTC
CASLGRREGREETQYF
>TRBV27|TRBJ1-1|.|few
TGTGCCAGCAGTCCTGGGGTTGGGGAAGCTTTCTTT
CASSPGVGEAFF
>TRBV10-3|TRBJ2-7|.|few
TGTGCCACCAGGCGGAATGGCGAGCAGTACTTC
CATRRNGEQYF
>TRBV28|TRBJ1-2|.|many
TGTGCCAGCTATTCTACTAACTATGGCTACACCTTC
CASYSTNYGYTF
>TRBV15|TRBJ2-7|.|.
TGTACCACAGCTCCGGGCGGAGACTCCTACGAGCAGTACTTC
CTTAPGGDSYEQYF
>TRBV7-6|TRBJ1-2|.|.
TGTGCCAGCAGCTTCCCGGGTCGGGGGCGAGGGAATAACTATGGCTACACCTTC
CASSFPGRGRGNNYGYTF
>TRBV12-3/TRBV12-4|TRBJ1-5|.|many
TGTGCCAGCAGTTCGGTAGGGCCCCAGCATTTT
CASSSVGPQHF
>TRBV12-3/TRBV12-4|TRBJ1-2|.|many
TGTGCCAGCAGTCGTTCGGACACACTATTTTATGGCTACACCTTC
CASSRSDTLFYGYTF
>TRBV20-1|TRBJ2-5|TRBD2|few
TGCAGTGCTAGGGCATTAGGGGAGGGCCACGAGACCCAGTACTTC
CSARALGEGHETQYF
>TRBV20-1|TRBJ2-7|TRBD1|many
TGCAGTGCTAGGGGACAGGTCTACGAGCAGTACTTC
CSARGQVYEQYF
>TRBV27|TRBJ1-6|TRBD1|few
TGTGCCAGCAGTTTATCTAGGACAGGGGATTCACCCCTCCACTTT
CASSLSRTGDSPLHF
>TRBV19|TRBJ1-2|.|.
TGTGCCAGTACCGGCGGAAGATATGGCTACACCTTC
CASTGGRYGYTF
>TRBV12-5|TRBJ1-2|TRBD1|many
TGTGCTAGTGGCTCGGGGACAGGGGGTGACTATGGCTACACCTTC
CASGSGTGGDYGYTF
>TRBV2|TRBJ1-4|TRBD1|many
TGTGCCAGCACTGGGACAGGGGGTGTGGATGAAAAACTGTTTTTT
CASTGTGGVDEKLFF
>TRBV28|TRBJ1-2|.|many
TGTGCCGCGGTTGCGGGGAACTATGGCTACACCTTC
CAAVAGNYGYTF
>TRBV6-1|TRBJ1-2|TRBD1|once
TGTGCCAGCAGCACCCTCGATGAAGGGGGCCACTATGGCTACACCTTC
CASSTLDEGGHYGYTF
>TRBV12-3/TRBV12-4|TRBJ1-1|.|many
TGTGCCAGCAGTCGCTATCCAGGGCTCACTGAAGCTTTCTTT
CASSRYPGLTEAFF
>TRBV3-1|TRBJ1-1|TRBD1|.
TGTGCCAGCAGCCCCCGACAGGGAATCCTTGTTGGTGAAGCTTTCTTT
CASSPRQGILVGEAFF
>TRBV11-2|TRBJ2-1|.|.
TGTGCCAGCAGCTTCAGAGGGGGAACAGGGAGAAATAATGAGCAGTTCTTC
CASSFRGGTGRNNEQFF
>TRBV16|TRBJ1-2|TRBD1|many
TGTGCCAGCAGCGAGGGACAGGCGCACCTCTATGGCTACACCTTC
CASSEGQAHLYGYTF
>TRBV2|TRBJ1-2|.|few
TGTGCCAGCAGAGCCAAGGCGCGGGGCCGGGCGGACTATGGCTACACCTTC
CASRAKARGRADYGYTF
>TRBV5-1|TRBJ1-1|.|few
TGCGCCAGCGTGGGGGGAGGGAACACTGAAGCTTTCTTT
CASVGGGNTEAFF
>TRBV28|TRBJ1-5|.|many
TGTGCCAGCAATCTAAGCGCGGGGGTCGGTGGGCAGCCCCAGCATTTT
CASNLSAGVGGQPQHF
>TRBV20-1|TRBJ1-2|TRBD1|.
TGCAGTGCAGAGAGACAGGGGGCCCCCTATGGCTACACCTTC
CSAERQGAPYGYTF
>TRBV6-5|TRBJ2-7|TRBD2|.
TGTGCCAGCAGTTACCTTGGACTAGCGGGAGCAGAGTACTTC
CASSYLGLAGAEYF
>TRBV11-2|TRBJ2-7|TRBD2|.
TGTGCCAGCAGCTTAGTCCGGTCGCGGCTAGCGGGAGCCTCCTCCTACGAGCAGTACTTC
CASSLVRSRLAGASSYEQYF
>TRBV5-1|TRBJ2-7|.|few
TGCGCCAGCAGCCAGGGACGGACGGGCTACGAGCAGTACTTC
CASSQGRTGYEQYF
>TRBV19|TRBJ1-1|.|once
TGTGCCAGTAGTGTACAGGGCACCATGAACACTGAAGCTTTCTTT
CASSVQGTMNTEAFF
>TRBV20-1|TRBJ2-7|.|.
TGCAGTGCTAGAGTGCAACGGAACGTATACGAGCAGTACTTC
CSARVQRNVYEQYF
>TRBV9|TRBJ1-1|TRBD1|few
TGTGCCAGCAGCGTAGAGTCAGGGGGCCGGGGCACTGAAGCTTTCTTT
CASSVESGGRGTEAFF
>TRBV28|TRBJ1-4|.|many
TGTGCCAGCAGGACACCCGTGGGCGCCCTCCAGGAAAAACTGTTTTTT
CASRTPVGALQEKLFF
>TRBV13|TRBJ2-1|TRBD2|.
TGTGCCAGCAGCTGGGGCGATACTAGCGGGAGTTTAAATGAGCAGTTCTTC
CASSWGDTSGSLNEQFF
>TRBV18|TRBJ2-5|.|many
TGTGCCAGCTCACCCCGGGACTTCGCAGAGACCCAGTACTTC
CASSPRDFAETQYF
>TRBV7-9|TRBJ2-7|TRBD1|.
TGTGCCAGCAGCTTCTCGGGGACAGGTTTCGACGAGCAGTACTTC
CASSFSGTGFDEQYF
>TRBV29-1|TRBJ2-7|TRBD1|.
TGCAGCGTTGAAGGAAGACAGGGGGGAACCTACGAGCAGTACTTC
CSVEGRQGGTYEQYF